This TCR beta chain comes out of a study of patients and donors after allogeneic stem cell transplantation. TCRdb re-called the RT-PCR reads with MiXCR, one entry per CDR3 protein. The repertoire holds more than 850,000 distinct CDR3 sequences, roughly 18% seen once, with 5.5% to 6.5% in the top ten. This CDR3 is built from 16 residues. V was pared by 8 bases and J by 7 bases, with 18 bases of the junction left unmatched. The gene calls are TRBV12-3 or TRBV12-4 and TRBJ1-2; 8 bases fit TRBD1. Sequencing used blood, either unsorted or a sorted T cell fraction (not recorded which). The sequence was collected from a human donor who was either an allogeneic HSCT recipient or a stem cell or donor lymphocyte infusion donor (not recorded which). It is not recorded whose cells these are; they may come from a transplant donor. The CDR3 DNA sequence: TGTGCCAGCCGGTTCGGCAGGGGGCGAGTGAGTGGTGGCTACACCTTC. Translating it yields CASRFGRGRVSGGYTF.